This T cell receptor beta chain was sequenced during a study of control samples from healthy donors and cancer patients. The CDR3 runs to 16 residues. Only in-frame clones appear in the TCRdb table, and some are missing; sequencing was by immunoSEQ multiplex PCR. The sample has about 200,000 clones. The chain joins TRBV21-1 to TRBJ1-4. TRBV21-1 is a documented pseudogene. The sequenced material came from blood. The origin of this receptor is a woman in her twenties or thirties in good health. CDR3 in amino acids: CASSKKRGATNEKLFF. The DNA of the CDR3 is TGTGCCAGCAGCAAAAAAAGGGGGGCAACTAATGAAAAACTGTTTTTT.